The 23 T cell receptor beta chains below were found in one sample sequenced in a study of T cells in Graves' hyperthyroidism and ophthalmopathy. What was amplified from RNA transcripts were TCR beta CDR3 regions. First-round RT-PCR with HTBI primers amplified the TCR CDR3 region. TCRdb reprocessed the multiplex PCR reads via MiXCR and lists one record per CDR3 protein. This sample has around 620,000 distinct CDR3 sequences, with 35% to 55% found just once. Sequencing was carried out using peripheral blood or thyroid tissue (not recorded which). Every receptor here comes from an adult woman with Graves' disease, either hyperthyroidism or ophthalmopathy (not recorded which).

This clonotype has a count of ten or more. The rearrangement uses TRBV7-3 and TRBJ1-6, with 8 bases lining up with TRBD1. In germline, CDR1 is SGHTA, CDR2 FQGTGA. With 4 bases clipped from V and 7 bases from J, the junction kept 6 bases outside the gene matches. The CDR3 consists of 15 residues. CDR3 in amino acids: CASSSEYRGNSPLHF. CDR3 DNA sequence: TGTGCCAGCAGCTCTGAATACAGGGGGAATTCACCCCTCCACTTT. Filled out from reference TRBV7-3 and TRBJ1-6, the complete variable domain reads GAGVSQTPSNKVTEKGKYVELRCDPISGHTALYWYRQSLGQGPEFLIYFQGTGAADDSGLPNDRFFAVRPEGSVSTLKIQRTERGDSAVYLCASSSEYRGNSPLHFGNGTRLTVT.

This clonotype has ten or more counts. V is TRBV30 and J is TRBJ1-2; no clear D gene. Germline V lookup: CDR1 GTSNPN, CDR2 SVGIG (reference sequence). V lost 0 bases, J lost 5 bases, and 7 bases lay in between. CDR3 length equals 12 residues. CDR3 DNA: TGTGCCTGGAGTGTAGGGCAGTATGGCTACACCTTC. This gives the protein CAWSVGQYGYTF.

The chain joins TRBV12-3 or TRBV12-4 to TRBJ1-3; D unresolved. Trimming took 4 bases from V and 5 from J, leaving 6 bases between them. There are 12 residues in the CDR3. The CDR3 reads CASSYDRNTIYF. The DNA for the CDR3 is TGTGCCAGCAGTTACGACAGAAACACCATATATTTT.

This clonotype was observed at least ten times. The chain recombines TRBV29-1 with TRBJ2-2, with D tentatively TRBD2 (6 bases). The V end lost 8 bases, the J end lost 3 bases, and 10 bases lay between the germline ends. From germline, CDR1 is SQVTM and CDR2 ANQGSEA. There are 12 residues in the CDR3. CDR3 sequence (DNA): TGCAGCACTAGCTGGGACACCGGGGAGCTGTTTTTT. It translates to CSTSWDTGELFF.

The gene calls are TRBV29-1 and TRBJ2-1, with TRBD2 matching 11 bases. Germline V CDR1 and CDR2: SQVTM, ANQGSEA. This CDR3 comprises 12 residues. V gave up 6 bases and J gave up 7 bases; unmatched junction bases: 2. The CDR3 sequence: CSVGLAANEQFF. DNA of the CDR3: TGCAGCGTGGGACTAGCGGCTAATGAGCAGTTCTTC.

In its sample, this clonotype was seen many times. This chain links TRBV12-3 or TRBV12-4 with TRBJ2-6, with TRBD1 matching over 11 bases. V trimming: 7 bases; J trimming: 2 bases; junction bases outside the gene matches: 7. The length of the CDR3 is 17 residues. CDR3 bases: TGTGCCAGCACTAAGGACAGGGGGCAAGCTGGGGCCAACGTCCTGACTTTC. Amino acids: CASTKDRGQAGANVLTF.

This clonotype occurred once. Mismatch with germline at one junction end may stem from a read error. The genes are TRBV15 and TRBJ1-4; no clear D gene. This CDR3 region has 16 residues. Germline loops: CDR1 LNHNV, CDR2 YYDKDF (reference sequence). This CDR3 reads CATSSARVAVNEKLLF. The CDR3 nucleotides read TGTGCCACCAGCAGTGCGAGGGTGGCAGTTAATGAAAAACTGCTTTTT.

V and J are TRBV24-1 and TRBJ1-1, with D unresolved. This CDR3 contains 9 residues. V lost 6 bases to trimming and J lost 10 bases, with 5 bases between them. Germline-derived CDR1 and CDR2 are KGHDR and SFDVKD. CDR3 in DNA: TGTGCCACCAGTTCCGGAGCTTTCTTT. It specifies CATSSGAFF.

The chain has TRBV4-1 and TRBJ2-7; D gene ambiguous. V was cut by 1 base and J by 0 bases, with 10 bases left in between. Germline CDR1 is MGHRA and CDR2 is YSYEKL. The CDR3 runs 15 residues. The CDR3 DNA reads as TGCGCCAGCAGCCAAGGGTGGCGCAGCTCCTACGAGCAGTACTTC. Amino acids: CASSQGWRSSYEQYF.

This chain uses TRBV13 with TRBJ1-4, with D uncertain. V lost 0 bases and J lost 0, with 11 bases in between. Germline V gene data show CDR1 as PRHDT and CDR2 as FYEKMQ (reference sequence). There are 17 residues in the CDR3. CDR3 amino acids: CASSLGPDTATNEKLFF. CDR3 bases: TGTGCCAGCAGCTTAGGCCCTGACACTGCAACTAATGAAAAACTGTTTTTT.

There are many counts of this clonotype. At one end, the junction sequence differs from germline, possibly due to a read error. V is TRBV7-2 and J is TRBJ1-2; TRBD1 matches at 8 bases. The length of the CDR3 is 13 residues. In germline, CDR1 is SGHTA, CDR2 FQGNSA. The CDR3 reads CASSLGQGGGYTF. The CDR3, as DNA: TGTGCCAGCAGTTTAGGACAGGGCGGAGGCTACACCTTC.

The V call is TRBV6-2 or TRBV6-3, the J call TRBJ2-7; 8 bases agree with TRBD1. Per the germline V gene, CDR1 is MNHEY and CDR2 is SVGEGT. The junction had 5 bases not matched to a gene; V was cut back by 7 bases and J by 6 bases. The CDR3 has 12 amino acids. CDR3 protein: CASTLTGAEQYF. In DNA form, the CDR3 reads TGTGCCAGCACCCTGACAGGGGCCGAGCAGTACTTC.

This clonotype was recorded at least ten times. CDR3 amino acids: CASSFGQGAQEKLFF. The DNA for the CDR3 is TGTGCCAGCAGCTTCGGACAGGGGGCGCAAGAAAAACTGTTTTTT. The V call is TRBV12-3 or TRBV12-4, the J call TRBJ1-4; TRBD1 agrees at 11 bases. The CDR3 loop spans 15 amino acids. V lost 6 bases to trimming and J lost 8 bases; unmatched junction nucleotides: 8.

This clonotype turned up a few times. V usage is TRBV19 and J usage is TRBJ2-5, with 8 bases lining up with TRBD1. V trimming: 5 bases; J trimming: 5 bases; junction bases outside the gene matches: 7. The CDR3 loop spans 14 amino acids. The germline CDR1 and CDR2 sequences are LNHDA and SQIVND (reference sequence). CDR3 region: CASSDRGRGETQYF. The CDR3 region has the DNA TGTGCCAGTAGTGACAGGGGCCGAGGGGAGACCCAGTACTTC.

The chain carries TRBV7-3 and TRBJ2-6; unclear D gene. This CDR3 spans 13 amino acids. Trimming took 6 bases from V and 4 from J, leaving 7 bases between them. CDR1 and CDR2 (germline): SGHTA, FQGTGA. CDR3 bases: TGTGCCAGCAGTCCCCAGGGGGCCAACGTCCTGACTTTC. Translated, it gives CASSPQGANVLTF.

This clonotype has a count of ten or more. The chain has TRBV20-1 and TRBJ2-5; 8 bases match TRBD2. In germline, CDR1 is DFQATT, CDR2 SNEGSKA (reference sequence). This CDR3 contains 16 residues. CDR3 residues: CSFATLTGTSEETQYF. In nucleotides, the CDR3 is TGCAGCTTTGCCACCCTTACCGGGACTAGTGAGGAGACCCAGTACTTC.

The count of this clonotype is one. The final CDR3 position lacks the conserved phenylalanine or tryptophan, pointing to a likely read error. Because the CDR3's place on the DNA is in doubt, the DNA is left out and the CDR3 is given as listed by TCRdb. The V call is TRBV7-8, the J call TRBJ1-1; whether TRBD1, the table's D call, matches the DNA was not checked. Germline lookup yields CDR1 SGHVS and CDR2 FQNEAQ. The CDR3 is 11 residues long, counting both termini. The CDR3: CASSDRRGLGS.

This clonotype came up many times. This chain joins TRBV7-9 and TRBJ1-1, with D possibly matching TRBD1 (5 bases). Trimming cost V 5 bases and J 5 bases, with 15 bases left between them. The CDR3 length is 14 residues. The germline gives CDR1 SEHNR, CDR2 FQNEAQ (reference sequence). Here the CDR3 reads CASSQDTGRTEAFF. The CDR3 DNA reads TGTGCCAGCAGCCAGGACACGGGGAGAACTGAAGCTTTCTTT.

The chain is built from TRBV20-1 and TRBJ1-2; D is ambiguous. The V gene's germline CDR1 is DFQATT and CDR2 SNEGSKA (reference sequence). V shed 1 base and J shed 4 bases, with 7 bases lying between them. The CDR3 runs 12 residues. The CDR3, as DNA: TGCAGTGCTAGAGTAGGGCCCTATGGCTACACCTTC. Amino acid sequence: CSARVGPYGYTF.

This chain joins TRBV7-2 and TRBJ1-5; no clear D gene. V lost 5 bases, J lost 0 bases, and 11 bases lay in between. The CDR3 loop spans 15 amino acids. Germline-derived CDR1 and CDR2 are SGHTA and FQGNSA. CDR3 sequence reads: CASSRTIYSNQPQHF. The CDR3 DNA sequence: TGTGCCAGCAGCAGAACTATCTATAGCAATCAGCCCCAGCATTTT. Full variable domain (rest looked up from reference TRBV7-2 and TRBJ1-5): GAGVSQSPSNKVTEKGKDVELRCDPISGHTALYWYRQSLGQGLEFLIYFQGNSAPDKSGLPSDRFSAERTGGSVSTLTIQRTQQEDSAVYLCASSRTIYSNQPQHFGDGTRLSIL.

This clonotype was detected many times. The chain links TRBV2 to TRBJ2-7; D is undetermined. The CDR3 contains 13 residues. Looked up from germline, CDR1 is SNHLY and CDR2 is FYNNEI. V dropped 6 bases and J dropped 2 bases, with 11 bases sitting between them. The DNA for the CDR3 is TGTGCCAGCAGGGAGAGTACAGCCTACGAGCAGTACTTC. As protein: CASRESTAYEQYF.

V and J are TRBV7-9 and TRBJ2-7; D is possibly TRBD1 (5 bases). The CDR3 has 14 residues. CDR1 SEHNR and CDR2 FQNEAQ come from the germline V gene (reference sequence). Trimming left V 3 bases short and J 6 bases short, with 15 bases between. CDR3 coding DNA: TGTGCCAGCAGCTTTGGACATGGCCCCGGCGAGCAGTACTTC. Translated, it gives CASSFGHGPGEQYF.

This clonotype was seen repeatedly, ten times or more. The chain recombines TRBV13 with TRBJ2-7, with 10 bases identical to TRBD2. The V gene's germline CDR1 is PRHDT and CDR2 FYEKMQ (reference sequence). The CDR3 runs to 15 residues. V was clipped by 4 bases and J by 2 bases; unmatched bases: 5. The CDR3 DNA follows: TGTGCCAGCAGCTCTGGACTAGCGGAGACCTACGAGCAGTACTTC. It specifies CASSSGLAETYEQYF.